The source of this TCR beta chain is a study of circulating CD8 cells and anti-PD-1 response in melanoma. Broader study findings: Generally, no replicate experiments were performed. Only baseline and M1 samples entered the published repertoire comparisons. Some patients were treatment-naive; others were previously treated. Under 7% of TRB clonotypes were shared between subsets at M1.

Germline CDR1 SGHVS, CDR2 FNYEAQ. With 5 bases removed from V and 2 bases from J, the gap between germline ends came to 13 bases. The CDR3 consists of 14 residues. Sorting of live CD3+CD8+TCRalphabeta+ cells by PD-1 and/or TIGIT gave four subsets. Using around 14 ng of total RNA, TCR libraries were made with the QIAseq Immune Repertoire TCR panel. MiXCR, applied by TCRdb to the reads, yields one record per CDR3 protein. This sample yields around 300 distinct CDR3 sequences, of which less than 5% are seen a single time; around 28% belongs to the top ten. This clonotype was seen a handful of times. Antigen unknown.

The receptor's source is a human donor with melanoma. This chain connects TRBV7-6 to TRBJ2-7; D gene uncertain. The sequenced sample was CD8+ T cells from PBMCs, obtained at baseline or after one month of anti-PD-1 therapy (not recorded which). CDR3 in amino acids: CASSARLGAYEQYF. The DNA for the CDR3 is TGTGCCAGCAGCGCCCGACTGGGCGCCTACGAGCAGTACTTC.